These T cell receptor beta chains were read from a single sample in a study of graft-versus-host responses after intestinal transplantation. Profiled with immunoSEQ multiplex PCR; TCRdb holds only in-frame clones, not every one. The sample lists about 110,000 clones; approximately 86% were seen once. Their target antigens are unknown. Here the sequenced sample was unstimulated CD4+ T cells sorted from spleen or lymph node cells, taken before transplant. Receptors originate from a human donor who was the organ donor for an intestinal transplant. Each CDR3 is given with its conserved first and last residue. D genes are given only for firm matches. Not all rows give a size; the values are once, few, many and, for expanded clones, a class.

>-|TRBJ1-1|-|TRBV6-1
CASSEKGTRTEAFF
TGTGCCAGCAGTGAGAAGGGGACTCGCACTGAAGCTTTCTTT
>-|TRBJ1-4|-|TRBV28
CASRYTGPPTNEKLFF
TGTGCCAGCAGATACACAGGGCCGCCAACTAATGAAAAACTGTTTTTT
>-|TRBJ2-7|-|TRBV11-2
CASSLVVGEQYF
TGTGCCAGCAGCTTAGTGGTCGGGGAGCAGTACTTC
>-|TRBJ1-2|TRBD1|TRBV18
CASSPDRGLYGCTF
TGTGCCAGCTCACCTGACAGGGGACTCTATGGCTGCACCTTC
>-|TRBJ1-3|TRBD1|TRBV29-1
CSVQSRDRPNTIYF
TGCAGCGTCCAGAGCCGGGACAGGCCAAACACCATATATTTT
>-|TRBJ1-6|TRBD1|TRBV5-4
CASSFGDRVYSPLHF
TGTGCCAGCAGCTTCGGGGACAGGGTTTATTCACCCCTCCACTTT
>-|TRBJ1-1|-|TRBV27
CASSLTEGTEAFF
TGTGCCAGCAGTTTGACGGAGGGCACTGAAGCTTTCTTT
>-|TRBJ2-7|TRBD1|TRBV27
CASSLGHTGAYEQYF
TGTGCCAGCAGTTTAGGGCATACAGGGGCCTACGAGCAGTACTTC
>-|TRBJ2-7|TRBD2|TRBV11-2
CASSRLAAYEQYF
TGTGCCAGCAGCCGACTAGCGGCCTACGAGCAGTACTTC
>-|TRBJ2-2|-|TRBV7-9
CASSLLGGNTGELFF
TGTGCCAGCAGCTTACTAGGGGGGAACACCGGGGAGCTGTTTTTT
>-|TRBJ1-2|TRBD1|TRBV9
CASSAAWDRANYGYTF
TGTGCCAGCAGCGCGGCGTGGGACAGGGCTAACTATGGCTACACCTTC
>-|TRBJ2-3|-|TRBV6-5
CASSTRGASTDTQYF
TGTGCCAGCAGTACCCGGGGTGCTAGCACAGATACGCAGTATTTT
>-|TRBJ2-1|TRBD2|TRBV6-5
CASSYSILAGDNEQFF
TGTGCCAGCAGTTACTCGATACTAGCGGGGGACAATGAGCAGTTCTTC
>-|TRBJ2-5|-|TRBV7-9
CASSPTSTAGETQYF
TGTGCCAGCAGCCCAACTTCAACAGCAGGAGAGACCCAGTACTTC
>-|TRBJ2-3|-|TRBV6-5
CASSYGLGDTQYF
TGTGCCAGCAGTTACGGATTGGGAGATACGCAGTATTTT
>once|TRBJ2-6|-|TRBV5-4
CASSLEGGPGANVLTF
TGTGCCAGCAGCTTGGAGGGGGGGCCCGGGGCCAACGTCCTGACTTTC